The 29 T cell receptor beta chains given below trace back to one sample, sequenced in a study of CD8 T cells in ankylosing spondylitis. TCRdb called the 5' RACE reads again in MiXCR, with one record for every CDR3 protein. This table holds approximately 300,000 distinct CDR3 sequences, 20% found once. The material sequenced was blood, either unsorted or a sorted T cell fraction (not recorded which). These receptors came from a male donor with ankylosing spondylitis or in good health (not recorded which).

At least ten counts were recorded for this clonotype. J is TRBJ2-1 and V is TRBV10-3; unclear D gene. There are 15 residues in the CDR3. Looked up from germline, CDR1 is ENHRY and CDR2 is SYGVKD. The V and J ends lost 4 bases and 0 bases respectively, with 10 bases between them. The CDR3 loop reads CAISVRRDSYNEQFF. The CDR3 region has the DNA TGTGCCATCAGTGTAAGGAGAGACTCCTACAATGAGCAGTTCTTC.

This clonotype was counted at least ten times. The DNA for the CDR3 is TGTGCCAGCAGTTTCGACCCCTCCTACAATGAGCAGTTCTTC. Its protein product is CASSFDPSYNEQFF. The chain joins TRBV6-2 or TRBV6-3 to TRBJ2-1; unclear D gene. CDR1 is MNHEY and CDR2 is SVGEGT in the germline V gene. The CDR3 is made up of 14 amino acids. Trimming stripped 4 bases from V and 0 bases from J, with 7 bases between.

On this clonotype itself: The conserved closing phenylalanine or tryptophan is absent in this CDR3, likely reflecting a read error. This chain links TRBV7-2 with TRBJ2-5; a possible D gene is TRBD2 (6 bases). With 0 bases removed from V and 2 bases from J, the gap between germline ends came to 13 bases. Germline CDR1 SGHTA, CDR2 FQGNSA. The length of the CDR3 is 16 residues. In DNA, the CDR3 is TGTGCCAGCAGCTTAGCTTCGGCCGCGGGACAAGAGACCCAGTACTCC. Encoded protein: CASSLASAAGQETQYS.

This clonotype was seen more than once but under ten times. The V and J genes are TRBV2 and TRBJ1-2; D is uncertain. This CDR3 has 15 residues. CDR1 and CDR2 from the germline V gene are SNHLY and FYNNEI. V was shortened by 8 bases and J by 4 bases, with 20 bases between the two germline ends. CDR3 sequence: CASPGRRPILYGYTF. The CDR3 bases are TGTGCCAGCCCCGGAAGGAGGCCGATCCTCTATGGCTACACCTTC.

The table lists this clonotype with a few counts. The chain couples TRBV19 to TRBJ2-2; D remains ambiguous. Trimming took 3 bases from V and 3 from J, leaving 2 bases between them. CDR3 size: 12 residues. The germline gives CDR1 LNHDA, CDR2 SQIVND (reference sequence). The CDR3 nucleotides are TGTGCCAGTAGTATCCACACCGGGGAGCTGTTTTTT. It is translated as CASSIHTGELFF. Using reference TRBV19 and TRBJ2-2 for the parts outside the CDR3, the full variable domain is DGGITQSPKYLFRKEGQNVTLSCEQNLNHDAMYWYRQDPGQGLRLIYYSQIVNDFQKGDIAEGYSVSREKKESFPLTVTSAQKNPTAFYLCASSIHTGELFFGEGSRLTVL.

CDR3 sequence: CSARELDFQFSNYGYTF. In DNA form, the CDR3 reads TGCAGCGCACGGGAATTGGACTTTCAATTCTCTAACTATGGCTACACCTTC. This chain uses TRBV29-1 with TRBJ1-2; D remains ambiguous. Germline assignment: CDR1 SQVTM and CDR2 ANQGSEA. The CDR3 is 17 residues long. V was shortened by 7 bases and J by 0 bases, with 24 bases between the two germline ends.

The CDR3 spells CASSPRLAGRDTQYF. DNA of the CDR3: TGTGCCAGCAGTCCCCGCCTAGCGGGGCGGGATACGCAGTATTTT. V gene TRBV2 combines with J gene TRBJ2-3; 9 bases align to TRBD2. The length of the CDR3 is 15 residues. Germline V gene sequence: CDR1 SNHLY, CDR2 FYNNEI. J was trimmed by 6 bases and V by 5 bases; bases with no gene match: 9.

The rearrangement links TRBV4-1 to TRBJ2-1; D is unresolved. From germline, CDR1 is MGHRA and CDR2 YSYEKL. The V end lost 7 bases, the J end lost 2 bases, and 18 bases lay between the germline ends. This CDR3 comprises 16 residues. CDR3 region: CASTLSLRSTYNEQFF. CDR3 DNA sequence: TGCGCCAGCACCTTGTCATTAAGGTCGACCTACAATGAGCAGTTCTTC.

The rearrangement joins TRBV3-1 to TRBJ2-3; TRBD2 matches at 13 bases. V shed 2 bases and J 0 bases; nucleotides not matched to a gene: 5. CDR3 length: 18 residues. Germline V gene lookup returns CDR1 LGHDT and CDR2 YNNKEL (reference sequence). The CDR3 loop reads CASSQRPGLAGSTDTQYF. CDR3 sequence (DNA): TGTGCCAGCAGCCAACGCCCGGGACTAGCGGGAAGCACAGATACGCAGTATTTT.

This rearrangement joins TRBV3-1 to TRBJ1-3; D call uncertain. CDR3 length: 14 amino acids. V was trimmed by 5 bases and J by 0 bases, leaving 8 bases between them. CDR1 is LGHDT, CDR2 YNNKEL, per germline (reference sequence). CDR3 DNA sequence: TGTGCCAGCAGCTTCGATAACTCTGGAAACACCATATATTTT. It is translated as CASSFDNSGNTIYF.

The J gene is TRBJ2-5, the V gene TRBV5-1, with D perhaps TRBD1 (6 bases). The germline CDR1 and CDR2 sequences are SGHRS and YFSETQ. The V and J ends lost 3 bases and 3 bases respectively, with 12 bases between them. This CDR3 is 14 amino acids long. The CDR3 DNA reads as TGCGCCAGCAGCTGGATGGGGGCGAAAGAGACCCAGTACTTC. This sequence encodes CASSWMGAKETQYF.

This chain connects TRBV7-9 to TRBJ1-1, with 7 bases fitting TRBD1. Germline V lookup: CDR1 SEHNR, CDR2 FQNEAQ (reference sequence). Trimming at V came to 1 base and at J to 8 bases, leaving 13 bases not matched to a gene. The CDR3 extends over 16 amino acids. This chain's CDR3 is CASSLGGHGRGKEAFF. DNA for the CDR3: TGTGCCAGCAGCTTAGGAGGACACGGCAGGGGGAAAGAAGCTTTCTTT.

The genes are TRBV12-3 or TRBV12-4 and TRBJ1-6; weak D call: TRBD1 (5 bases). The CDR3 extends over 14 amino acids. The V and J ends lost 4 bases and 9 bases respectively, with 13 bases between them. CDR3 amino acids: CASSSSQASSPLHF. In DNA, the CDR3 is TGTGCCAGCAGTTCCTCACAGGCGTCTTCACCCCTCCACTTT.

The V gene is TRBV14, the J gene TRBJ1-1, with D unresolved. The germline gives CDR1 SGHDN, CDR2 FVKESK. The CDR3 runs to 18 residues. Trimming cost V 4 bases and J 1 base, with 22 bases left between them. CDR3 sequence (DNA): TGTGCCAGCAGCCCCGGACGAGTTTTTACGGGGTCGAACACTGAAGCTTTCTTT. As protein: CASSPGRVFTGSNTEAFF.

This clonotype was seen a few times. The chain carries TRBV20-1 and TRBJ1-1; D gene ambiguous. The germline V gene encodes CDR1 DFQATT and CDR2 SNEGSKA (reference sequence). The V end lost 4 bases, the J end lost 4 bases, and 13 bases lay between the germline ends. The CDR3 sequence is 13 residues long. CDR3: CSATGDQGTEAFF. In DNA form, the CDR3 reads TGCAGTGCTACCGGTGATCAAGGCACTGAAGCTTTCTTT.

In this sample, this clonotype turned up many times. CDR3 sequence (DNA): TGCGCCAGCAGCCAAGATTTCCTGGCCAGCGGACAGGGGCCTTGGTATGGCTACACCTTC. It yields the protein CASSQDFLASGQGPWYGYTF. The gene calls are TRBV4-1 and TRBJ1-2; 9 nucleotides match TRBD1. The germline V gene encodes CDR1 MGHRA and CDR2 YSYEKL. Unmatched junction bases numbered 19, after V lost 0 bases and J lost 5 bases. This CDR3 has 20 residues.

The chain links TRBV3-1 to TRBJ2-5, with TRBD1 matching over 7 bases. CDR1 is LGHDT, CDR2 YNNKEL, per germline (reference sequence). Unmatched junction bases numbered 10, after V lost 4 bases and J lost 5 bases. The CDR3 consists of 15 residues. CDR3 protein: CASSPVGQVWETQYF. DNA of the CDR3: TGTGCCAGCAGCCCCGTCGGACAGGTTTGGGAGACCCAGTACTTC.

This clonotype was seen repeatedly, ten times or more. CDR3 region: CSARDAYYEQYV. The CDR3 DNA reads as TGCAGTGCTAGAGACGCTTACTACGAGCAGTACGTC. This sequence joins TRBV20-1 and TRBJ2-7; no reliable D call. This CDR3 contains 12 residues. V shed 0 bases and J shed 3 bases, with 6 bases lying between them. CDR1 is DFQATT, CDR2 SNEGSKA, per germline (reference sequence).

The rearrangement uses TRBV7-2 and TRBJ2-7; the D gene is possibly TRBD2 (7 bases). Germline V gene data show CDR1 as SGHTA and CDR2 as FQGNSA. Trimming removed 1 base at V and 6 bases at J, with 16 bases between. This CDR3 is built from 15 residues. CDR3 amino acids: CASSLGGGVPIEQYV. The CDR3 DNA is TGTGCCAGCAGCTTAGGAGGGGGGGTGCCGATCGAGCAGTACGTC.

The V gene is TRBV10-3, the J gene TRBJ2-2; 8 bases align to TRBD1. V was pared by 4 bases and J by 1 base, with 2 bases of the junction left unmatched. Germline assignment: CDR1 ENHRY and CDR2 SYGVKD. The CDR3 runs 15 residues. CDR3 region: CAISGTGWNTGELFF. DNA for the CDR3: TGTGCCATCAGTGGGACAGGGTGGAACACCGGGGAGCTGTTTTTT.

The J gene is TRBJ1-2, the V gene TRBV10-3; 11 nucleotides align to TRBD1. CDR1 is ENHRY, CDR2 SYGVKD, per germline. The CDR3 sequence is 15 residues long. V was pared by 4 bases and J by 8 bases, with 9 bases of the junction left unmatched. The CDR3 here is CAISGSGTGGNGYTF. CDR3 bases: TGTGCCATCAGTGGGTCCGGGACAGGGGGTAACGGCTACACCTTC.

This clonotype was seen more than once but under ten times. CDR3 nucleotide sequence: TGTGCCAGCAGTGAGGGGGGACTAGCGGGAGGAGGGACCAAAAACATTCAGTACTTC. Translation: CASSEGGLAGGGTKNIQYF. The V gene is TRBV2, the J gene TRBJ2-4; 15 nucleotides line up with TRBD2. The CDR3 has 19 residues. J gave up 2 bases and V 3 bases, and 8 bases lay outside the gene matches. Germline assignment: CDR1 SNHLY and CDR2 FYNNEI. Based on the CDR3 plus reference TRBV2 and TRBJ2-4, the full variable domain is EPEVTQTPSHQVTQMGQEVILRCVPISNHLYFYWYRQILGQKVEFLVSFYNNEISEKSEIFDDQFSVERPDGSNFTLKIRSTKLEDSAMYFCASSEGGLAGGGTKNIQYFGAGTRLSVL.

The rearrangement links TRBV28 to TRBJ2-5, with D possibly TRBD2 on 5 matching bases. This CDR3 is 17 amino acids long. Trimming removed 2 bases at V and 0 bases at J, with 16 bases between. Germline V gene lookup returns CDR1 MDHEN and CDR2 SYDVKM. In DNA form, the CDR3 reads TGTGCCAGCAGTTTACCCTTGGGGAGCCTTCACCAAGAGACCCAGTACTTC. Translation gives CASSLPLGSLHQETQYF.

This clonotype was detected ten times or more. The V gene is TRBV10-3, the J gene TRBJ2-7; 9 positions match TRBD1. The V segment lost 10 bases and the J segment 5 bases; nucleotides outside the gene matches: 9. The CDR3 extends over 13 amino acids. Germline V gene lookup returns CDR1 ENHRY and CDR2 SYGVKD. CDR3 nucleotide sequence: TGTGCCACCGCGGGACAGGGAAGAAACGAGCAGTACGTC. Its translation: CATAGQGRNEQYV.

This clonotype appeared a few times. The chain uses TRBV12-3 or TRBV12-4 and TRBJ2-3; D gene ambiguous. With 0 bases removed from V and 8 bases from J, the gap between germline ends came to 9 bases. The CDR3 is 13 residues long. The CDR3 spells CASSLAHGGTQYF. The CDR3 nucleotides read TGTGCCAGCAGTTTAGCCCACGGTGGTACGCAGTATTTT.

This clonotype has only a few counts. The rearrangement joins TRBV12-3 or TRBV12-4 to TRBJ2-7, with 8 bases aligning to TRBD2. Trimming cost V 5 bases and J 3 bases; bases outside gene matches: 3. The CDR3 extends over 13 amino acids. CDR3 nucleotides: TGTGCCAGCAGTCTTAGCGGGAACTACGAGCAGTACGTC. It translates to CASSLSGNYEQYV.

The rearrangement uses TRBV6-1 and TRBJ2-2, with D maybe TRBD2 (6 bases). The ends were cut back, 6 bases at V and 5 bases at J, with 16 bases in the middle. The CDR3 covers 15 residues. Germline V CDR1 and CDR2: MNHNS, SASEGT. In DNA, the CDR3 is TGTGCCAGCAGGCGCCCATCCGGGGGAACCGGGGAGCTGTTTTTT. This sequence encodes CASRRPSGGTGELFF.

This clonotype appeared a few times. The chain uses TRBV28 and TRBJ2-7, with D possibly matching TRBD1 (6 bases). Deletions cut 7 bases from V and 3 bases from J, with 13 bases between. The V gene's germline CDR1 is MDHEN and CDR2 SYDVKM. This CDR3 comprises 13 residues. CDR3 sequence reads: CASTNGDNYEQYV. CDR3 DNA: TGTGCCAGCACCAATGGGGACAACTACGAGCAGTACGTC.

The DNA for the CDR3 is TGTGCCAGCAGCCGAGGAGGGAGCAATGAGCAGTTCTTC. Amino acid sequence: CASSRGGSNEQFF. The genes are TRBV3-1 and TRBJ2-1; a weak D match, TRBD2 (6 bases). CDR1 is LGHDT, CDR2 YNNKEL, per germline (reference sequence). CDR3 length: 13 amino acids. V lost 4 bases, J lost 6 bases, and 10 bases lay in between.